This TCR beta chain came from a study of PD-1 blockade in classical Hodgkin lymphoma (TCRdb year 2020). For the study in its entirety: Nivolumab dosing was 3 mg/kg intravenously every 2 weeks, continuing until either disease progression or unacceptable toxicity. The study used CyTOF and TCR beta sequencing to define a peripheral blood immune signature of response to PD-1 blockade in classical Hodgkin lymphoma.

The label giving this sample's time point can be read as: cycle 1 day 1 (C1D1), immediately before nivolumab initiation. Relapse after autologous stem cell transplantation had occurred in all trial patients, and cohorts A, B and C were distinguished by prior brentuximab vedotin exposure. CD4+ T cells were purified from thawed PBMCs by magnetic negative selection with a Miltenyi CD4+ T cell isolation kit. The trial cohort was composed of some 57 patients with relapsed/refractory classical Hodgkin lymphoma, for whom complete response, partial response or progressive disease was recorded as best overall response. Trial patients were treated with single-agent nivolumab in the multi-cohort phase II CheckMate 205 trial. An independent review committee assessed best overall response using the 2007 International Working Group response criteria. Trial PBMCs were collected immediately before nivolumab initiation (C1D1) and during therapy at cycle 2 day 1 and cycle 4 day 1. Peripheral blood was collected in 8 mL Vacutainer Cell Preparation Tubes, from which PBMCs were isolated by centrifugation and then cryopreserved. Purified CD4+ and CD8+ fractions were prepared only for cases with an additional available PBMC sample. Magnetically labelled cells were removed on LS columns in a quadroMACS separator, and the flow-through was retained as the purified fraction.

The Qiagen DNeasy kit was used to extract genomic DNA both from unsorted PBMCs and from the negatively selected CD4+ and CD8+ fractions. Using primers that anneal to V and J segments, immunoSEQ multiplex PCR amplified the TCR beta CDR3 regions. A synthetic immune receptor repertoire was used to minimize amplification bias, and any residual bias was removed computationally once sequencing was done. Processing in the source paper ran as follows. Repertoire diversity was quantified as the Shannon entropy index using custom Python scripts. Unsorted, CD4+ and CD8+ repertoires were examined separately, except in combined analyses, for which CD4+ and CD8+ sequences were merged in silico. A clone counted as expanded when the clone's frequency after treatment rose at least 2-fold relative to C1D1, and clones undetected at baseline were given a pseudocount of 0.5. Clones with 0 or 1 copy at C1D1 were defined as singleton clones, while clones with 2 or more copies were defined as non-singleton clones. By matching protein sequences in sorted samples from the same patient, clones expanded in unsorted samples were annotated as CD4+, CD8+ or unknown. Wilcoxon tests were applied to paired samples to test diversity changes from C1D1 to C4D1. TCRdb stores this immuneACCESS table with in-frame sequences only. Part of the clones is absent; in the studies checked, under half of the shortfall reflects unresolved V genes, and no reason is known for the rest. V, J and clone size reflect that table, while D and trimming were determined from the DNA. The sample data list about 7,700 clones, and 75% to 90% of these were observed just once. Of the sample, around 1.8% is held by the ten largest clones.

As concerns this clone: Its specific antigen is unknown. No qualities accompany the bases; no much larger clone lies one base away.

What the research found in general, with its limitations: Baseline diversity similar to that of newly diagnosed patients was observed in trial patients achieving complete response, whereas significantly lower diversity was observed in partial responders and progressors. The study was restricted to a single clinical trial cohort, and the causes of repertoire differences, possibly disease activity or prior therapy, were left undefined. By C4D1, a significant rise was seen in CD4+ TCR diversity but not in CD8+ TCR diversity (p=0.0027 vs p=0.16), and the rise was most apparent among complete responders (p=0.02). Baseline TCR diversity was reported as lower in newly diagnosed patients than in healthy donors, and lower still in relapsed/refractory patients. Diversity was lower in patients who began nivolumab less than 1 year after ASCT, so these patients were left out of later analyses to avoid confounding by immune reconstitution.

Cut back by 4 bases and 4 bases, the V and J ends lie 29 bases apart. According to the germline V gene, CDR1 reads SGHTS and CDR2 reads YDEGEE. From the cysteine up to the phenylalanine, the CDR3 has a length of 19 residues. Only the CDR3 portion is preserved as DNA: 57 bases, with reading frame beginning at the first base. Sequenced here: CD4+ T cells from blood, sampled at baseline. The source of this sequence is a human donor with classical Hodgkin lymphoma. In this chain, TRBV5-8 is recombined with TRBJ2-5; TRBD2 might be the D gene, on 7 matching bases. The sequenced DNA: TGTGCCAGCAGCCCCCTGGGTGTTAGGGGGGGCTCCCGTTCAGAGACCCAGTACTTC. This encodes CASSPLGVRGGSRSETQYF. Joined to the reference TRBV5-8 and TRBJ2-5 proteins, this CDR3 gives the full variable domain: EAGVTQSPTHLIKTRGQQATLRCSPISGHTSVYWYQQALGLGLQFLLWYDEGEERNRGNFPPRFSGRQFPNYSSELNVNALELEDSALYLCASSPLGVRGGSRSETQYFGPGTRLLVL.